These 2 T cell receptor beta chains were all obtained from the same sample, sequenced in a study of shared clonotypes between healthy human individuals. Clones were sequenced by immunoSEQ multiplex PCR, and TCRdb holds only the in-frame ones, with some missing. The top ten clones hold over 0.2% of a sample with over 750,000 clones, 90% to 97% of them seen once. Terminally differentiated effector memory CD45RA+ cells were left out of the naive CD8 fraction, which was CD45RO-negative and positively selected for CCR7. The sequenced material came from naive CD8+ T cells sorted from blood. The origin of the receptors is a man aged 30 to 39 in good health.

This chain connects TRBV18 to TRBJ2-7; no reliable D call. The CDR3 runs 14 residues. Germline CDR1 is KGHSH and CDR2 is LQKENI. With 2 bases removed from V and 2 bases from J, the gap between germline ends came to 10 bases. CDR3 in DNA: TGTGCCAGCTCACCAACTTCGCCTACCTACGAGCAGTACTTC. Its translation is CASSPTSPTYEQYF.

This clone occurred once. V and J are TRBV9 and TRBJ1-1, with D possibly being TRBD1 (6 bases). V lost 0 bases to trimming and J lost 3 bases, with 9 bases between them. There are 14 residues in the CDR3. Germline CDR1 and CDR2: SGDLS and YYNGEE. This CDR3 is CASSVEGGDTEAFF. The CDR3, as DNA: TGTGCCAGCAGCGTAGAAGGGGGAGACACTGAAGCTTTCTTT.